This T cell receptor beta chain was sequenced in a study of CD8+CD57+ T cells in acquired aplastic anemia. This clonotype has more than one count but fewer than ten. The CDR3 spans 15 residues. The junction had 13 bases not matched to a gene; V was cut back by 4 bases and J by 10 bases. The germline gives CDR1 MNHEY, CDR2 SMNVEV (reference sequence). Genomic DNA served as template for TCR beta VDJ and CDR3 profiling. One entry per CDR3 protein results from TCRdb running MiXCR on the reads. The data contain a few hundred thousand distinct CDR3 sequences, approximately 57% of them singletons. Individuals selected for sequencing had exhibited CD8+CD57+ cell expansion on flow cytometry.

The sample comprised sorted CD4+, CD8+, or CD8+CD57+ T cells (not recorded which) from PBMCs. The chain links TRBV27 to TRBJ2-3, with 8 bases matching TRBD2. This clonotype was sampled from a human donor with aplastic anemia. The CDR3 DNA is TGTGCCAGCAGTTCCAGGGATCCAGCGGGGGTGCCGCAGTATTTT. This encodes CASSSRDPAGVPQYF.